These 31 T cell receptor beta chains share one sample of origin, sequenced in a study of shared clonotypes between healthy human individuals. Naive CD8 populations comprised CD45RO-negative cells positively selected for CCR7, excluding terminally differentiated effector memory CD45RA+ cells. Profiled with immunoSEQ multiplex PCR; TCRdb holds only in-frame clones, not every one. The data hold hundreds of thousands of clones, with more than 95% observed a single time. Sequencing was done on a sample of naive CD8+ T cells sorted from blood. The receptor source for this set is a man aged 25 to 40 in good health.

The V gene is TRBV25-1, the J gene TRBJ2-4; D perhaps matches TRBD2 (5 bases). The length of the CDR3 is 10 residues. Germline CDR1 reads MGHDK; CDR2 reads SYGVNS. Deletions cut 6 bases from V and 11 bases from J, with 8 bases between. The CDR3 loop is CASRAEVQYF. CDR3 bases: TGTGCCAGCAGGGCGGAGGTTCAGTACTTC.

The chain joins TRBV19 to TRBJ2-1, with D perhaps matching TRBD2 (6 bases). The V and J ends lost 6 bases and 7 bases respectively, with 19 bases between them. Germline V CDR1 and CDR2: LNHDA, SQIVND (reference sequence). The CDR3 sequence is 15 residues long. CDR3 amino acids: CASRAHERARNEQFF. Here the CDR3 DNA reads TGTGCCAGTAGGGCACACGAGCGGGCGAGGAATGAGCAGTTCTTC.

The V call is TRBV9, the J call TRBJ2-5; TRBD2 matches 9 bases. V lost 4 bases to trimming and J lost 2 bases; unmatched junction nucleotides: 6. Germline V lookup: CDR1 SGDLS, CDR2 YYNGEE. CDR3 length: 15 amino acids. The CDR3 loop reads CASSLLAGVQETQYF. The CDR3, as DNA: TGTGCCAGCAGCCTTTTAGCGGGAGTTCAAGAGACCCAGTACTTC.

The CDR3 reads CASSLKRPWQGPYEQYF. The CDR3 coding sequence is TGTGCCAGCAGTTTAAAGCGTCCCTGGCAGGGACCCTACGAGCAGTACTTC. The chain carries TRBV27 and TRBJ2-7; D may be TRBD1 or TRBD2 (5 bases each). The germline V and J ends were trimmed by 2 bases and 2 bases, with 19 bases remaining between them. The CDR3 covers 17 residues. Per the germline V gene, CDR1 is MNHEY and CDR2 is SMNVEV (reference sequence).

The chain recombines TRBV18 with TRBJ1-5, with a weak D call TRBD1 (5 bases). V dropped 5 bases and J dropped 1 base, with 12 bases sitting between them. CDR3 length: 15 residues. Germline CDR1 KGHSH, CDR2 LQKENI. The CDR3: CASSNDEGSNQPQHF. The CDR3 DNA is TGTGCCAGCTCAAACGACGAGGGGAGCAATCAGCCCCAGCATTTT.

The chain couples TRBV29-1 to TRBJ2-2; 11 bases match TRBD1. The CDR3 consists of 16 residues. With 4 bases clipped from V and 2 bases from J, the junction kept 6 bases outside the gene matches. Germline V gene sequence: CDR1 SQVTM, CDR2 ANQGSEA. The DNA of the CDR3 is TGCAGCGTTGTTGAGGGACAGGGGGGAAACACCGGGGAGCTGTTTTTT. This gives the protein CSVVEGQGGNTGELFF.

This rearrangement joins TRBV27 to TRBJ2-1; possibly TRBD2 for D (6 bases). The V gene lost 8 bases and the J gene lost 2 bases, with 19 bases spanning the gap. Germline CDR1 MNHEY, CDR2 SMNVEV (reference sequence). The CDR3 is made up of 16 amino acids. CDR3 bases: TGTGCCAGCGAGAGCCTACGGGGGAGCCCCTACAATGAGCAGTTCTTC. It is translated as CASESLRGSPYNEQFF.

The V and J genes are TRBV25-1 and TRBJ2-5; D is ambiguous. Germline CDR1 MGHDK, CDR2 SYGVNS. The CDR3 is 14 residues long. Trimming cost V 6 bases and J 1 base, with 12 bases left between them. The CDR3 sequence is CASRVSQIQETQYF. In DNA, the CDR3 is TGTGCCAGCAGGGTCAGTCAGATCCAAGAGACCCAGTACTTC.

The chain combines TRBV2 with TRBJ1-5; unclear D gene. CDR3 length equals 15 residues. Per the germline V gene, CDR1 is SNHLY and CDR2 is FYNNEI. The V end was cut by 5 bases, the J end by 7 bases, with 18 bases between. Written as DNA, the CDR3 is TGTGCCAGCAGTTGTAAAGGGAGAGGAGGGCAGCCCCAGCATTTT. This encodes CASSCKGRGGQPQHF.

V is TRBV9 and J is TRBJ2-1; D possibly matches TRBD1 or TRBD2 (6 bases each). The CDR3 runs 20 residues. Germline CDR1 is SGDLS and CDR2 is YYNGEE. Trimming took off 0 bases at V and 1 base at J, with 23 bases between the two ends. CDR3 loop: CASSVGWGAGGDSSYNEQFF. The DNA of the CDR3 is TGTGCCAGCAGCGTAGGCTGGGGGGCAGGCGGCGACTCTTCCTACAATGAGCAGTTCTTC.

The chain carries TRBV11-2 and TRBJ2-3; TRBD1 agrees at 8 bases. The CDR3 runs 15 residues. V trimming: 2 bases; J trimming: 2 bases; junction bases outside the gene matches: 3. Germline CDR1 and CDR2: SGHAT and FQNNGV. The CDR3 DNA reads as TGTGCCAGCAGCTTAAACAGGGGGGCCACAGATACGCAGTATTTT. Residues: CASSLNRGATDTQYF.

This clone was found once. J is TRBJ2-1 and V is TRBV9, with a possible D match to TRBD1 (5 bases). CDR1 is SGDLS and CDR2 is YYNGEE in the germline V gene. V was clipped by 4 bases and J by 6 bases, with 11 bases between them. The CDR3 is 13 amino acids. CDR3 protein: CASSSRQFNEQFF. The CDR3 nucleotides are TGTGCCAGCAGCTCCCGACAGTTCAATGAGCAGTTCTTC.

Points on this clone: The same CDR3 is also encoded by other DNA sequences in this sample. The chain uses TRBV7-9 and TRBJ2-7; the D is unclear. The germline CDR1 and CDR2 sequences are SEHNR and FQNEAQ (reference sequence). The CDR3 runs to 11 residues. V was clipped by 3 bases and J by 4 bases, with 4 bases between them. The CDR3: CASSFTYEQYF. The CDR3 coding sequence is TGTGCCAGCAGCTTTACTTACGAGCAGTACTTC.

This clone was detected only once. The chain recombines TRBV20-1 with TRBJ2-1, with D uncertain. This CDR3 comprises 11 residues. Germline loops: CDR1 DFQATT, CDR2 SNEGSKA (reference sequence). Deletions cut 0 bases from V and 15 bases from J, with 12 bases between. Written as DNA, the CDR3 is TGCAGTGCTAGAGATGGGCTGGACCGGTTCTTC. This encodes CSARDGLDRFF.

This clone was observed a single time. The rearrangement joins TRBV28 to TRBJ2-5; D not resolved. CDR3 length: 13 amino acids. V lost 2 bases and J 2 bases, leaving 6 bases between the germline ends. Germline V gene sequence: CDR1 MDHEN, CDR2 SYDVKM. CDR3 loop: CASSLGLQETQYF. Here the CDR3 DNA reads TGTGCCAGCAGTTTAGGCCTGCAAGAGACCCAGTACTTC.

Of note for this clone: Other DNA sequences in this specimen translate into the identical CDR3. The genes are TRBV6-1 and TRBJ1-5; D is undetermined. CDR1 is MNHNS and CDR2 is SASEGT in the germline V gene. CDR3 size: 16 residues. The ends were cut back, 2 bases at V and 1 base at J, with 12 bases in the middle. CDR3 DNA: TGTGCCAGCAGTGAATCCCAGACCGTGAGCAATCAGCCCCAGCATTTT. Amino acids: CASSESQTVSNQPQHF.

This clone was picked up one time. The DNA for the CDR3 is TGCGCCAGCAGACAGGACGGGGATAGCAATCAGCCCCAGCATTTT. Amino acid sequence: CASRQDGDSNQPQHF. The J gene is TRBJ1-5, the V gene TRBV5-1, with D maybe TRBD1 (5 bases). The CDR3 runs to 15 residues. Germline V gene lookup returns CDR1 SGHRS and CDR2 YFSETQ. Trimming left V 5 bases short and J 0 bases short, with 12 bases between.

CDR3 nucleotides: TGTGCCAGCAGCTTAGTTACCCAGTACCCAGAGGAGACCCAGTACTTC. Translated, it gives CASSLVTQYPEETQYF. The chain couples TRBV11-1 to TRBJ2-5; D is uncertain. Trimming stripped 1 base from V and 5 bases from J, with 17 bases between. The V gene's germline CDR1 is SGHAT and CDR2 FQDESV (reference sequence). The CDR3 length is 16 residues.

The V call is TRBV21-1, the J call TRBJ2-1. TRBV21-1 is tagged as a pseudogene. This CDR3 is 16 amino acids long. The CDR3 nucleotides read TGTGCCAGCAGCACGGAAAGTGAGAGCTCCTACAATGAGCAGTTCTTC. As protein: CASSTESESSYNEQFF.

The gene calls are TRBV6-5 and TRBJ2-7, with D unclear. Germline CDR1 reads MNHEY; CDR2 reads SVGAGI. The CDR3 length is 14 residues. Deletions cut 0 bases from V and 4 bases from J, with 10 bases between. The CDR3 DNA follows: TGTGCCAGCAGTTACTCGAATCCAGGTTACGAGCAGTACTTC. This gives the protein CASSYSNPGYEQYF.

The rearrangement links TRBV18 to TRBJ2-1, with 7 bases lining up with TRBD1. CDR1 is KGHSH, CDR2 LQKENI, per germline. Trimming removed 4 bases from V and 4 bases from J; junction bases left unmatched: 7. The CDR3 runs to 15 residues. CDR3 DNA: TGTGCCAGCTCACGGGGGACAGAGATTTACAATGAGCAGTTCTTC. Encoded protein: CASSRGTEIYNEQFF.

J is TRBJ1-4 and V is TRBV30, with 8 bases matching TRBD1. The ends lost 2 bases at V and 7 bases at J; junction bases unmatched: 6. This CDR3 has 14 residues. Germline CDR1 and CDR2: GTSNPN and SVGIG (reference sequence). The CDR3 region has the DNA TGTGCCTGGAGTATTGACAGGGGCGGTGAAAAACTGTTTTTT. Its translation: CAWSIDRGGEKLFF.

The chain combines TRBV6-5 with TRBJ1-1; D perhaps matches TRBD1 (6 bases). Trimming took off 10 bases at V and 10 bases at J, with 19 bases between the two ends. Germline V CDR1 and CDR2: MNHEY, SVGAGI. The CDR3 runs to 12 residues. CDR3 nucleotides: TGTGCCACCCAGACAGGCCCCGAGGGAGCTTTCTTT. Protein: CATQTGPEGAFF.

Written as DNA, the CDR3 is TGTGCCATCAGTGAACCACCGGGACAGGGTAGCTACGAGCAGTACTTC. This sequence encodes CAISEPPGQGSYEQYF. The gene calls are TRBV10-3 and TRBJ2-7; TRBD1 aligns across 9 bases. The CDR3 runs 16 residues. Germline V lookup: CDR1 ENHRY, CDR2 SYGVKD. With 3 bases clipped from V and 3 bases from J, the junction kept 9 bases outside the gene matches.

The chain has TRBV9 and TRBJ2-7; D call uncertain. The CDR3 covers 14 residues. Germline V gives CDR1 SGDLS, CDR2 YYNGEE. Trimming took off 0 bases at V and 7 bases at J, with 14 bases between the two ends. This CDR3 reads CASSVGSGIREQYF. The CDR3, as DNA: TGTGCCAGCAGCGTAGGGAGTGGGATACGTGAGCAGTACTTC.

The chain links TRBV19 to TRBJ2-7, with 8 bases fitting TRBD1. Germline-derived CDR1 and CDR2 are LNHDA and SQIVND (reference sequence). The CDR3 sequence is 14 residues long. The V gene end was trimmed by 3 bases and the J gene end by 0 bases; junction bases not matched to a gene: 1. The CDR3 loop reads CASSMTGVSYEQYF. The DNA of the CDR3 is TGTGCCAGTAGTATGACAGGGGTCTCCTACGAGCAGTACTTC.

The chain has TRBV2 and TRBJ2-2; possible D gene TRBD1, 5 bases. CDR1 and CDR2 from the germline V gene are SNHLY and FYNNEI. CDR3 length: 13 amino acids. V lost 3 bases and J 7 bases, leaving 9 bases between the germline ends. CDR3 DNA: TGTGCCAGCAGTGACAGGGTCGGCGGGGAGCTGTTTTTT. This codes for CASSDRVGGELFF.

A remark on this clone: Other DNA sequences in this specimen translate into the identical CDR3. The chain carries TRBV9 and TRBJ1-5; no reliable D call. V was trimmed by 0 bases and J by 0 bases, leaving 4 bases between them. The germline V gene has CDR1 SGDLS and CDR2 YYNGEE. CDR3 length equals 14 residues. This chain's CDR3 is CASSVGYSNQPQHF. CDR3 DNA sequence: TGTGCCAGCAGCGTAGGGTATAGCAATCAGCCCCAGCATTTT.

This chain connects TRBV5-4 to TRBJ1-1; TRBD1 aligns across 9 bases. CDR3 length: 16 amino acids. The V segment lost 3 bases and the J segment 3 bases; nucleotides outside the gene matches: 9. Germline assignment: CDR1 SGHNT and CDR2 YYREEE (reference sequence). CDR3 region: CASSSPGQGSDTEAFF. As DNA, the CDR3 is TGTGCCAGCAGCTCGCCGGGACAGGGATCAGACACTGAAGCTTTCTTT.

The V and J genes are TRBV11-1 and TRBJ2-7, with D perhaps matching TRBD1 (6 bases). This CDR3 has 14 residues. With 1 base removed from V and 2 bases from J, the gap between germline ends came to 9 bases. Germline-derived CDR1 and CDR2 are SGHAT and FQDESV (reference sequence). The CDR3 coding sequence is TGTGCCAGCAGCTTAGAGACAGGAACCTACGAGCAGTACTTC. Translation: CASSLETGTYEQYF.

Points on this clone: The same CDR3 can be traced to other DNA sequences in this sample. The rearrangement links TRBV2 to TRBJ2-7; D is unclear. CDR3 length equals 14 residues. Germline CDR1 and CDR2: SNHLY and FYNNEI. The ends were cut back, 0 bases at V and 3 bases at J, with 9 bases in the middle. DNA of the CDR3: TGTGCCAGCAGTGAAGCAGGCCGGAGCTACGAGCAGTACTTC. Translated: CASSEAGRSYEQYF.